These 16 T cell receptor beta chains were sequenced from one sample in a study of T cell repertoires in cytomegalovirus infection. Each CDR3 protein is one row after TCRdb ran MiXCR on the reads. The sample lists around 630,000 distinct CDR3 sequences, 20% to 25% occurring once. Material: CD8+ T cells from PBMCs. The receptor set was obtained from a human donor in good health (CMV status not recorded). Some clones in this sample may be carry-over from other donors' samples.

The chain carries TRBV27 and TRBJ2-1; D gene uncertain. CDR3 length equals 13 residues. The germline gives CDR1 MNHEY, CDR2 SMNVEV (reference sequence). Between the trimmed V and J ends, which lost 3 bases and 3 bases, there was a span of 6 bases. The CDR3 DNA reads TGTGCCAGCAGTTTCAGCCACTACAATGAGCAGTTCTTC. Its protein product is CASSFSHYNEQFF.

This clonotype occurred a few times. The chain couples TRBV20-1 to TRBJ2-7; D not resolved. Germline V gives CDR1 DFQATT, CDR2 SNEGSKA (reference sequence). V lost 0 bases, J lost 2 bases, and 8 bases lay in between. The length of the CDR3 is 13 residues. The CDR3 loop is CSARDAVTYEQYV. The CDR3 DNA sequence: TGCAGTGCTAGAGATGCAGTTACCTACGAGCAGTACGTC.

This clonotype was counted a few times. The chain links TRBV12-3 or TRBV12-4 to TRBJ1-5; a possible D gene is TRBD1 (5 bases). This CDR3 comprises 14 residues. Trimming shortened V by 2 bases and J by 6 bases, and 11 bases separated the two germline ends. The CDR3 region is CASSLILGGQPQHF. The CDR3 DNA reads TGTGCCAGCAGTTTAATTCTCGGGGGTCAGCCCCAGCATTTT.

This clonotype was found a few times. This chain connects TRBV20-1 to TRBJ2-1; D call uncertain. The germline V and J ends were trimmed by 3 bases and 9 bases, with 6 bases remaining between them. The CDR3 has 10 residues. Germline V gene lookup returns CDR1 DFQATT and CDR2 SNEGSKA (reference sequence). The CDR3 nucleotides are TGCAGTGCTAGTCGGGCTGAGCAGTTCTTC. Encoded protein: CSASRAEQFF.

This CDR3 is CASSPGKNSPLHF. The CDR3 DNA sequence: TGTGCCAGCAGTCCGGGAAAGAATTCACCCCTCCACTTT. The genes are TRBV7-9 and TRBJ1-6, with unresolved D. CDR3 size: 13 residues. Germline V gene sequence: CDR1 SEHNR, CDR2 FQNEAQ (reference sequence). The germline V and J ends were trimmed by 6 bases and 7 bases, with 10 bases remaining between them.

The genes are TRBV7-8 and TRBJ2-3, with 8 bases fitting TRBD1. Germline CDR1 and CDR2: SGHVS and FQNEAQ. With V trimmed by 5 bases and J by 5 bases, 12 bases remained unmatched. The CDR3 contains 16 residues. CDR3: CASSIPLDRAGDTQYF. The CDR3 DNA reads TGTGCCAGCAGCATTCCCCTGGACAGGGCAGGAGATACGCAGTATTTT. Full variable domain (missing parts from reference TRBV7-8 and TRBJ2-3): GAGVSQSPRYKVAKRGQDVALRCDPISGHVSLFWYQQALGQGPEFLTYFQNEAQLDKSGLPSDRFFAERPEGSVSTLKIQRTQQEDSAVYLCASSIPLDRAGDTQYFGPGTRLTVL.

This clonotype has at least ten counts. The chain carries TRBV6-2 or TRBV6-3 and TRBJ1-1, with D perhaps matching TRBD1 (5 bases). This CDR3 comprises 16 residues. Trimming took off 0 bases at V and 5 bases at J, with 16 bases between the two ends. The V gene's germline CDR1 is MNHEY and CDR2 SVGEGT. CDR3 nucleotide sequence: TGTGCCAGCAGTTACTCGAACGATTGGGGGGAAACTGAAGCTTTCTTT. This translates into CASSYSNDWGETEAFF.

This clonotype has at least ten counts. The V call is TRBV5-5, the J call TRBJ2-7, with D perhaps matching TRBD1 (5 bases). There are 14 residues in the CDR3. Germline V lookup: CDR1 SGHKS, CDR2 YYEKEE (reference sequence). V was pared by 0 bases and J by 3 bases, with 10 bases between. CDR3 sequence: CASSLDGAHYEQYF. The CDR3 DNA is TGTGCCAGCAGCTTGGATGGGGCCCACTACGAGCAGTACTTC.

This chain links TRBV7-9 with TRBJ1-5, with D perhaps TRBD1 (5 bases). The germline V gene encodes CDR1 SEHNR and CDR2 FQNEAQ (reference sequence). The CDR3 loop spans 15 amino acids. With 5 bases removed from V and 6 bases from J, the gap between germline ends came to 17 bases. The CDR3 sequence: CASSPSRGAGQPQHF. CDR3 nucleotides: TGTGCCAGCAGCCCAAGTCGGGGCGCGGGTCAGCCCCAGCATTTT.

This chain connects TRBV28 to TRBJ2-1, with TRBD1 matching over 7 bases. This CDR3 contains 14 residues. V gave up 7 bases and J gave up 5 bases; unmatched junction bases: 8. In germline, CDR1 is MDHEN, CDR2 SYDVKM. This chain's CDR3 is CASNIRDSNNEQFF. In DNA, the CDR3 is TGTGCCAGCAACATCCGGGACAGTAACAATGAGCAGTTCTTC.

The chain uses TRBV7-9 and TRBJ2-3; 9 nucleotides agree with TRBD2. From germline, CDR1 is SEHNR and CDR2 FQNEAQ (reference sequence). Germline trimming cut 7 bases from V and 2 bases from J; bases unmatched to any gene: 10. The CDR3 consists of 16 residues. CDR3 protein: CASTQTAGGFTDTQYF. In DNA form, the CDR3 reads TGTGCCAGCACCCAGACAGCGGGGGGCTTCACAGATACGCAGTATTTT.

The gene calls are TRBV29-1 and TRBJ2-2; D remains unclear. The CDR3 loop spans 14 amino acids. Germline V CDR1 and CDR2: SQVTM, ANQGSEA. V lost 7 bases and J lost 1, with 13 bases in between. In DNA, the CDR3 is TGCAGCGCCGCCGGTGGGGAGAACACCGGGGAGCTGTTTTTT. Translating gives CSAAGGENTGELFF.

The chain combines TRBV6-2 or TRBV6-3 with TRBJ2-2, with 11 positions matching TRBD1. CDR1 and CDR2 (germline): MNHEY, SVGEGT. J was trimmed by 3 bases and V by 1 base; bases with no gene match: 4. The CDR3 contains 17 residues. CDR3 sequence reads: CASSYLRTGGDTGELFF. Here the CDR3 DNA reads TGTGCCAGCAGTTACTTACGGACAGGGGGCGACACCGGGGAGCTGTTTTTT.

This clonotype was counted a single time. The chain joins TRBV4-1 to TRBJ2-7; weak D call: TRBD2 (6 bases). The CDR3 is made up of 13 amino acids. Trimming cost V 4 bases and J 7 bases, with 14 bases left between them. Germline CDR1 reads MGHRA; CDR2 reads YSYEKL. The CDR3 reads CASSRKRLAEQYF. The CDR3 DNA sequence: TGCGCCAGCAGCCGAAAGAGGCTAGCGGAGCAGTACTTC.

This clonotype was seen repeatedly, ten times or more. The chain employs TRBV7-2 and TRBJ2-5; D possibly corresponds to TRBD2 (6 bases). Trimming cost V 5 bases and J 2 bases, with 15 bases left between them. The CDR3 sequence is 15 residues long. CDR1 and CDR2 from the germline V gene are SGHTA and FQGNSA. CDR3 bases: TGTGCCAGCAGCGCCCCAATCCGGGGGCAAGAGACCCAGTACTTC. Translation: CASSAPIRGQETQYF.

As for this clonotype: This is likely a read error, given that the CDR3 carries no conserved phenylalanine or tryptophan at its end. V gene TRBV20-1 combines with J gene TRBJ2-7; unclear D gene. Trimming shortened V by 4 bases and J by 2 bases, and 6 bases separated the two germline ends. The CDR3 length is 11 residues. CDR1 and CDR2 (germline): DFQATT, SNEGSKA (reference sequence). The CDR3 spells CSAKGTYEQYS. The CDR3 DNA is TGCAGTGCTAAAGGGACCTACGAGCAGTACTCC.